A selection of T cell receptor beta chains follows, all from one sample in a study of T cell changes during pregnancy in multiple sclerosis. Libraries were prepared by immunoSEQ multiplex PCR; TCRdb keeps only in-frame clonotypes and omits some of them. The sample includes about 100,000 clones, over 80% seen only once; the top ten take around 1.8%. This specimen was peripheral blood, taken after pregnancy. These receptors originate from a female donor with multiple sclerosis, enrolled in a pregnancy study. CDR3s include the opening cysteine and the closing phenylalanine or tryptophan. Fields, in order: D gene, clone size, V gene, J gene, CDR3 DNA, CDR3 protein. A D gene is named only where the DNA matches it firmly. Clone size is given for some rows only: seen once, a few or many times, or a class if the clone is expanded.

-	-	TRBV18	TRBJ2-3	TGTGCCAGCTCACCACAACTTAGCACAGATACGCAGTATTTT	CASSPQLSTDTQYF
TRBD1	once	TRBV28	TRBJ1-4	TGTGCCAGCAGTCGCGAGGACAGGGTGGGCGAAAAACTGTTTTTT	CASSREDRVGEKLFF
TRBD1	-	TRBV27	TRBJ2-3	TGTGCCAGCGGGGAAAGGGACAGGAGGGGACAAGATACGCAGTATTTT	CASGERDRRGQDTQYF
-	-	TRBV11-3	TRBJ2-7	TGTGCCAGCAGCTTAGGACAGAGCTCCTACGAGCAGTACTTC	CASSLGQSSYEQYF
TRBD2	-	TRBV20-1	TRBJ2-1	TGCAGCGGTAGCGGGAGTTATGAGCAGTTCTTC	CSGSGSYEQFF
-	-	TRBV18	TRBJ2-7	TGTGCCAGCTCACCAGGCCAATCGGGACTGGGCGAGCAGTACTTC	CASSPGQSGLGEQYF
TRBD1	-	TRBV27	TRBJ2-7	TGTGCCAGCAGTCCCCTAGAGACAGGGTCCCCGAAGGAGTACTTC	CASSPLETGSPKEYF
-	-	TRBV27	TRBJ2-3	TGTGCCAGCAGTTTACGGACTTTAGGCACAGATACGCAGTATTTT	CASSLRTLGTDTQYF
-	-	TRBV5-1	TRBJ1-1	TGCGCCAGCAGCCTCCAAACAGGGACGCACACTGAAGCTTTCTTT	CASSLQTGTHTEAFF
-	-	TRBV28	TRBJ1-5	TGTGCCAGCAGTTCCCCACCGGGACTGGCCCAGCATTTT	CASSSPPGLAQHF
TRBD2	-	TRBV6-1	TRBJ2-1	TGTGCCAGCAGTGCCGGGCATAGCGGGAGTACCTACAATGAGCAGTTCTTC	CASSAGHSGSTYNEQFF
-	-	TRBV11-1	TRBJ1-2	TGTGCCAGCAGCTTTAGACTTAACTATGGCTACACCTTC	CASSFRLNYGYTF
-	once	TRBV15	TRBJ2-1	TGTGCCACCAGCAGGGGACTCTACAATGAGCAGTTCTTC	CATSRGLYNEQFF
TRBD2	-	TRBV5-1	TRBJ2-1	TGCGCCAGCAGCTACAGCGGGGGTTCTAATGAGCAGTTCTTC	CASSYSGGSNEQFF
-	-	TRBV6-5	TRBJ2-1	TGTGCCAGCAGTAATGGTGTTTCGGAGTTCTTC	CASSNGVSEFF
TRBD1	-	TRBV19	TRBJ2-1	TGTGCCAGTACCCAGGGGGAGCGATATGTCTATGAGCAGTTCTTC	CASTQGERYVYEQFF
-	once	TRBV11-3	TRBJ1-2	TGTGCCAGCAGCTTGTCGGGATTCTATGGCTACACCTTC	CASSLSGFYGYTF
TRBD1	-	TRBV27	TRBJ1-2	TGTGCCAGCAGTAGGACAGGGGCGGGCTATGGCTACACCTTC	CASSRTGAGYGYTF
TRBD1	-	TRBV7-6	TRBJ1-3	TGTGCCAGCAGCTTACGGACGACAGGGGGCGCCTCTGGAAACACCATATATTTT	CASSLRTTGGASGNTIYF
-	-	TRBV7-2	TRBJ2-3	TGTGCCAGCAGCTCGACAGGTTTTGATACGCAGTATTTT	CASSSTGFDTQYF